This TCR beta chain was observed in a study of T cells after yellow fever vaccination. Study context: When fractions had low cell numbers, they were prepared with SMART-Seq v4 Ultra Low Input. Study results and limitations: Highly abundant clonotypes carried over from the bulk population could end up in FACS-sorted repertoires as contaminants.

The junction had 16 bases not matched to a gene; V was cut back by 5 bases and J by 2 bases. The CDR3 sequence is 19 residues long. The germline V gene has CDR1 SGHAT and CDR2 FQNNGV. Template switching with 5'RACE generated the TCR cDNA and added a universal primer site and UMIs. MiXCR was run by TCRdb on the 5' RACE reads, yielding one entry per CDR3 protein. The sample contains about 400,000 distinct CDR3 sequences, under 7.5% of which appear only once. This clonotype has a count of ten or more. Its antigen is unknown. The sequence derives from a man aged 25-40 years who received the YFV17D yellow fever vaccine. The chain recombines TRBV11-2 with TRBJ2-3, with TRBD2 matching 10 bases. The sample was PBMCs, taken 5 days after the yellow fever booster vaccination. The CDR3 here is CASSPTRLAGVPLTDTQYF. CDR3 nucleotides: TGTGCCAGCAGCCCCACCAGGCTAGCGGGAGTACCCCTCACAGATACGCAGTATTTT.